This T cell receptor (beta chain) was profiled in a study of control samples from healthy donors and cancer patients. Method: immunoSEQ multiplex PCR; TCRdb's copy keeps in-frame clones and lacks some. The top ten clones hold 10% of a sample with 90,000 to 100,000 clones, about four fifths of them seen once. V dropped 5 bases and J dropped 1; count of bases not matched to a gene: 4. The CDR3 consists of 13 residues. Germline V gene lookup returns CDR1 GTSNPN and CDR2 SVGIG (reference sequence). This chain links TRBV30 with TRBJ1-1, with TRBD1 identical over 7 bases. What was sequenced was blood. This sequence originates from a woman younger than 45 in good health. The CDR3 DNA sequence: TGTGCCTGGGACAGGGAGGGGAACACTGAAGCTTTCTTT. It encodes CAWDREGNTEAFF. Looking up the rest from reference TRBV30 and TRBJ1-1 gives the full variable domain: SQTIHQWPATLVQPVGSPLSLECTVEGTSNPNLYWYRQAAGRGLQLLFYSVGIGQISSEVPQNLSASRPQDRQFILSSKKLLLSDSGFYLCAWDREGNTEAFFGQGTRLTVV.